This entry describes one T cell receptor (beta chain). How the authors handled the data: Cell counts per sample came from amplifying reference gene primers. The table came from immunoSEQ multiplex PCR; TCRdb's copy has only in-frame clones and leaves some out. V and J calls and clone size are as listed in that table; D and trimming were resolved from the DNA. The table lists some 190,000 clones, 60% to 85% of them singletons. This sample is drawn from a study of blood T cell repertoires in COVID-19. In the study overall: PBMCs, B-cell-depleted T cells, or T cells provided the cDNA or gDNA that made up the material.

V was pared by 7 bases and J by 2 bases, with 16 bases between. In germline, CDR1 is MDHEN, CDR2 SYDVKM. This CDR3 has 15 residues. The chain carries TRBV28 and TRBJ2-3, with a possible D match to TRBD1 (5 bases). The clonotype comes from a woman aged 45-60 years with active or convalescent COVID-19. The sequenced sample was peripheral blood. The CDR3 spells CASTLAGHNTDTQYF. CDR3 DNA sequence: TGTGCCAGCACCTTGGCAGGGCATAACACAGATACGCAGTATTTT.